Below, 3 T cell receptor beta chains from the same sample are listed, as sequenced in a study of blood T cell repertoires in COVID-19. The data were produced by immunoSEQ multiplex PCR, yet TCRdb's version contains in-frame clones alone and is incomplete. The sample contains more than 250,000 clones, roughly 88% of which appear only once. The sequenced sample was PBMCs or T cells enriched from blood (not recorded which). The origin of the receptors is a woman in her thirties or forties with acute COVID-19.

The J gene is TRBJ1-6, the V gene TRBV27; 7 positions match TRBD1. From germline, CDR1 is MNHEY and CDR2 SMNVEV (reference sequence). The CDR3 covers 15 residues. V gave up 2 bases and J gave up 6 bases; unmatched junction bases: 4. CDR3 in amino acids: CASSLRQGGNSPLHF. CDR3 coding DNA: TGTGCCAGCAGTTTAAGACAGGGAGGTAATTCACCCCTCCACTTT.

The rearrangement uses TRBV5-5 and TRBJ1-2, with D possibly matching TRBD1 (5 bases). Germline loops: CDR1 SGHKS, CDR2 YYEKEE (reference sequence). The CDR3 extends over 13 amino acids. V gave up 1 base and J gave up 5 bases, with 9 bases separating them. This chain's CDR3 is CASSLRGLYGYTF. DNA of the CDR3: TGTGCCAGCAGCTTGAGGGGTTTGTATGGCTACACCTTC.

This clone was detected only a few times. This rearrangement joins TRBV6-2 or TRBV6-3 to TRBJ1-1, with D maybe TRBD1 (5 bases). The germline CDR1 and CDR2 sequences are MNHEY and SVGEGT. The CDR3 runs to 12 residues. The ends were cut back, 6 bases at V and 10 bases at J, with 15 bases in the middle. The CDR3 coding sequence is TGTGCCAGCAGCCGCCCCGGGGGGGTAGCTTTCTTT. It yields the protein CASSRPGGVAFF.